The next 12 T cell receptor beta chains were all read from a single sample in a study of blood T cell repertoires in COVID-19. Repertoires were generated with immunoSEQ multiplex PCR, while TCRdb's copy carries only in-frame clones and drops some. Of some 160,000 clones detected, approximately 86% appear once; the ten largest clones hold 7.5% to 10%. Sequencing input: peripheral blood. The receptor source for this set is a woman older than 75 with COVID-19, enrolled during active disease.

Only one count was recorded for this clone. V is TRBV5-1 and J is TRBJ2-5; no firm D call. The CDR3 loop spans 16 amino acids. V dropped 0 bases and J dropped 2 bases, with 14 bases sitting between them. The germline gives CDR1 SGHRS, CDR2 YFSETQ. The CDR3 region is CASSLGPGGRQETQYF. CDR3 sequence (DNA): TGCGCCAGCAGCTTGGGCCCGGGTGGCAGACAAGAGACCCAGTACTTC.

The genes are TRBV4-1 and TRBJ1-3, with D tentatively TRBD1 (6 bases). Germline lookup yields CDR1 MGHRA and CDR2 YSYEKL. The CDR3 is 15 residues long. V shed 4 bases and J shed 7 bases, with 17 bases lying between them. The CDR3 nucleotides are TGCGCCAGCAGCCTCCGGACAGCTGCTTCGAACACCATATATTTT. It codes for CASSLRTAASNTIYF.

In DNA, the CDR3 is TGCGCCAGCAGCTTTCGCCCGCAGAGTGGAGCGACTGAAGCTTTCTTT. It yields the protein CASSFRPQSGATEAFF. This rearrangement joins TRBV5-1 to TRBJ1-1, with D hard to call. The V and J ends lost 2 bases and 5 bases respectively, with 19 bases between them. This CDR3 spans 16 amino acids. CDR1 and CDR2 (germline): SGHRS, YFSETQ. Together with reference TRBV5-1 and TRBJ1-1, the CDR3 gives the full variable domain: KAGVTQTPRYLIKTRGQQVTLSCSPISGHRSVSWYQQTPGQGLQFLFEYFSETQRNKGNFPGRFSGRQFSNSRSEMNVSTLELGDSALYLCASSFRPQSGATEAFFGQGTRLTVV.

This clone was counted only a few times. The chain carries TRBV6-1 and TRBJ1-1; tentatively, D is TRBD1 (5 bases). This CDR3 is built from 13 residues. CDR1 and CDR2 (germline): MNHNS, SASEGT. V dropped 3 bases and J dropped 6 bases, with 11 bases sitting between them. CDR3 bases: TGTGCCAGCAGTGACGGGGGAAAGGCTGAAGCTTTCTTT. This sequence encodes CASSDGGKAEAFF.

The chain uses TRBV7-9 and TRBJ2-1, with 7 bases aligning to TRBD2. This CDR3 comprises 16 residues. Per germline, CDR1 SEHNR and CDR2 FQNEAQ (reference sequence). V lost 2 bases, J lost 11 bases, and 15 bases stayed unmatched. The CDR3 region has the DNA TGTGCCAGCAGCTTACCGACGGGAGCCACGGGGGGTAAGCAGTTCTTC. The encoded protein is CASSLPTGATGGKQFF.

The rearrangement joins TRBV18 to TRBJ2-5, with D tentatively TRBD2 (6 bases). V lost 0 bases and J 1 base, leaving 9 bases between the germline ends. Germline loops: CDR1 KGHSH, CDR2 LQKENI. CDR3 size: 15 residues. The CDR3 DNA reads TGTGCCAGCTCACCACCTGGCGGGACCCAAGAGACCCAGTACTTC. This encodes CASSPPGGTQETQYF. Looking up the rest from reference TRBV18 and TRBJ2-5 gives the full variable domain: NAGVMQNPRHLVRRRGQEARLRCSPMKGHSHVYWYRQLPEEGLKFMVYLQKENIIDESGMPKERFSAEFPKEGPSILRIQQVVRGDSAAYFCASSPPGGTQETQYFGPGTRLLVL.

The chain links TRBV6-6 to TRBJ2-1, with 10 positions matching TRBD2. Germline values: CDR1 MNHNY, CDR2 SVGAGI (reference sequence). The CDR3 spans 12 residues. Trimming at V came to 7 bases and at J to 9 bases, leaving 3 bases not matched to a gene. CDR3 DNA sequence: TGTGCCAGCATAGCGGGGGGACTTGAGCAGTTCTTC. Amino acids: CASIAGGLEQFF.

The chain uses TRBV9 and TRBJ2-1, with 9 bases aligning to TRBD1. V was clipped by 3 bases and J by 2 bases; unmatched bases: 6. CDR3 length: 16 amino acids. Germline V CDR1 and CDR2: SGDLS, YYNGEE. CDR3 region: CASSAEDRGAYNEQFF. The CDR3 bases are TGTGCCAGCAGCGCGGAGGACAGGGGAGCCTACAATGAGCAGTTCTTC.

The chain joins TRBV3-1 (or the pseudogene TRBV3-2) to TRBJ2-5; TRBD2 matches at 11 bases. The V and J ends lost 2 bases and 7 bases, in that order; junction bases with no gene match: 18. This CDR3 has 19 amino acids. Germline V gene data show CDR1 as LGHDT and CDR2 as YNNKEL (reference sequence). CDR3 coding DNA: TGTGCCAGCAGCCAACTCTTGGAACTAGCGGGGGCTCCAATTGTGACCCAGTACTTC. Protein sequence: CASSQLLELAGAPIVTQYF.

This clone was observed a single time. The rearrangement joins TRBV2 to TRBJ2-5; TRBD1 agrees at 11 bases. Unmatched junction bases numbered 7, after V lost 4 bases and J lost 3 bases. Per germline, CDR1 SNHLY and CDR2 FYNNEI. The length of the CDR3 is 16 residues. CDR3 sequence (DNA): TGTGCCAGCAGTGGAGGCCCGGGACAGGGGGAAGAGACCCAGTACTTC. Translated, it gives CASSGGPGQGEETQYF. Drawing the rest from reference TRBV2 and TRBJ2-5, the complete variable domain is EPEVTQTPSHQVTQMGQEVILRCVPISNHLYFYWYRQILGQKVEFLVSFYNNEISEKSEIFDDQFSVERPDGSNFTLKIRSTKLEDSAMYFCASSGGPGQGEETQYFGPGTRLLVL.

The rearrangement uses TRBV18 and TRBJ2-7; D is possibly TRBD1 (5 bases). Trimming shortened V by 7 bases and J by 3 bases, and 16 bases separated the two germline ends. CDR3 length: 14 amino acids. Per germline, CDR1 KGHSH and CDR2 LQKENI. CDR3 residues: CASLKALGDYEQYF. The CDR3 DNA is TGTGCCAGCTTAAAGGCCTTAGGGGACTACGAGCAGTACTTC.

This clone was counted a single time. The chain has TRBV7-3 and TRBJ2-2; possible D gene TRBD1, 5 bases. Trimming cost V 6 bases and J 4 bases, with 18 bases left between them. CDR1 and CDR2 from the germline V gene are SGHTA and FQGTGA. The CDR3 sequence is 16 residues long. The CDR3 protein is CASSPPGAGITGELFF. The CDR3 nucleotides are TGTGCCAGCAGTCCCCCTGGGGCAGGAATCACCGGGGAGCTGTTTTTT.